One and the same sample provided the 10 T cell receptor beta chains below, sequenced in a study of T cells in Graves' hyperthyroidism and ophthalmopathy. Amplification of TCR beta CDR3 regions used RNA as the template. The HTBI primer set served for first-round RT-PCR of the TCR CDR3. TCRdb redid the calling of the multiplex PCR reads with MiXCR, one entry per CDR3 protein. The repertoire holds a few hundred thousand distinct CDR3 sequences, with around 42% as singletons. Specimen: peripheral blood or thyroid tissue (not recorded which). Receptors were obtained from a woman under 30 with Graves' hyperthyroidism.

At least ten counts were recorded for this clonotype. V and J are TRBV6-1 and TRBJ1-4; D might be TRBD1 (5 bases). CDR1 and CDR2 from the germline V gene are MNHNS and SASEGT. The CDR3 sequence is 15 residues long. The germline V and J ends were trimmed by 1 base and 4 bases, with 10 bases remaining between them. CDR3 residues: CASSEVTGRNEKLFF. The CDR3 DNA sequence: TGTGCCAGCAGTGAAGTAACAGGCCGTAATGAAAAACTGTTTTTT.

This clonotype came up many times. The genes are TRBV19 and TRBJ1-1; 12 bases match TRBD1. The germline V gene has CDR1 LNHDA and CDR2 SQIVND (reference sequence). The V and J ends lost 6 bases and 0 bases, in that order; junction bases with no gene match: 5. CDR3 size: 16 residues. The CDR3 sequence is CASSRDRGLMNTEAFF. Here the CDR3 DNA reads TGTGCCAGTAGCAGGGACAGGGGGCTCATGAACACTGAAGCTTTCTTT.

This clonotype was detected ten times or more. The chain couples TRBV30 to TRBJ1-6; D possibly corresponds to TRBD1 (5 bases). Germline V gene data show CDR1 as GTSNPN and CDR2 as SVGIG (reference sequence). The ends were cut back, 5 bases at V and 9 bases at J, with 14 bases in the middle. This CDR3 comprises 13 residues. CDR3 in DNA: TGTGCCTGGGGGGCAGGGCCGGTTTCACCCCTCCACTTT. As protein: CAWGAGPVSPLHF. The variable domain in full, completed from reference TRBV30 and TRBJ1-6, reads SQTIHQWPATLVQPVGSPLSLECTVEGTSNPNLYWYRQAAGRGLQLLFYSVGIGQISSEVPQNLSASRPQDRQFILSSKKLLLSDSGFYLCAWGAGPVSPLHFGNGTRLTVT.

Worth noting for this clonotype: Likely a read error: the CDR3 ends without its conserved phenylalanine or tryptophan. It is unclear where the CDR3 begins or ends on the DNA, so no DNA is shown, and the CDR3 is as TCRdb lists it. The chain combines TRBV7-9 with TRBJ1-4; TRBD1 reflects the table's D call only, with no check against the DNA. The germline gives CDR1 SEHNR, CDR2 FQNEAQ (reference sequence). The CDR3 is 11 amino acids in total, end residues counted. This CDR3 reads CASSSAWSAGI.

About this clonotype itself: This could be a read error, since a much larger clone is one nucleotide away. This rearrangement joins TRBV19 to TRBJ1-2, with D perhaps TRBD1 (5 bases). Germline V gene lookup returns CDR1 LNHDA and CDR2 SQIVND (reference sequence). The CDR3 runs 15 residues. Deletions cut 4 bases from V and 3 bases from J, with 15 bases between. CDR3 region: CASSTGRGGDYGYTF. Here the CDR3 DNA reads TGTGCCAGTAGTACGGGACGGGGCGGGGACTATGGCTACACCTTC.

This clonotype was observed many times. The genes are TRBV7-2 and TRBJ2-7; 9 bases are shared with TRBD1. J was trimmed by 6 bases and V by 5 bases; bases with no gene match: 11. The CDR3 is 15 amino acids. The germline V gene encodes CDR1 SGHTA and CDR2 FQGNSA. The CDR3 DNA is TGTGCCAGCAGCCTTCCCGGGACAGGGCTTTTCGAGCAGTACTTC. Protein product: CASSLPGTGLFEQYF. Combining the CDR3 with reference TRBV7-2 and TRBJ2-7 gives the whole variable domain GAGVSQSPSNKVTEKGKDVELRCDPISGHTALYWYRQSLGQGLEFLIYFQGNSAPDKSGLPSDRFSAERTGGSVSTLTIQRTQQEDSAVYLCASSLPGTGLFEQYFGPGTRLTVT.

This clonotype showed up just a few times. J is TRBJ2-5 and V is TRBV18, with TRBD2 matching over 15 bases. The V gene end was trimmed by 3 bases and the J gene end by 3 bases; junction bases not matched to a gene: 2. This CDR3 region has 16 residues. Germline-derived CDR1 and CDR2 are KGHSH and LQKENI. The chain's CDR3 is CASSPGLAGGEETQYF. DNA of the CDR3: TGTGCCAGCTCACCGGGACTAGCGGGAGGCGAAGAGACCCAGTACTTC.

This chain connects TRBV6-1 to TRBJ2-3; possibly TRBD1 or TRBD2 for D (5 bases each). Germline V lookup: CDR1 MNHNS, CDR2 SASEGT. This CDR3 has 16 amino acids. Trimming pared 10 bases from V and 0 bases from J, leaving 20 bases between. The CDR3 nucleotides read TGTGCCACGATAAGAGGGGCAGCTTCTAGCACAGATACGCAGTATTTT. Its protein product is CATIRGAASSTDTQYF.

Ten or more counts support this clonotype. J is TRBJ2-2 and V is TRBV7-2; 8 nucleotides match TRBD2. Losses at the gene ends were 0 bases for V and 7 bases for J; bases not matched to a gene: 1. CDR1 is SGHTA, CDR2 FQGNSA, per germline. The CDR3 extends over 14 amino acids. The CDR3 DNA follows: TGTGCCAGCAGCTTAGCGCGGGAGGTCGGGGAGCTGTTTTTT. Translating gives CASSLAREVGELFF.

The genes are TRBV7-3 and TRBJ2-3; TRBD2 matches 9 bases. The germline V gene has CDR1 SGHTA and CDR2 FQGTGA. This CDR3 is built from 13 residues. The trim removed 7 bases at V and 6 bases at J, leaving 5 bases unmatched. The CDR3 coding sequence is TGTGCCAGCACATTAGCGGGGGCGGATACGCAGTATTTT. This translates into CASTLAGADTQYF.